The clone carrying this TCR beta chain was seen a few times. The antigen remains unidentified. The sample belongs to a study of T-cell reconstitution after alpha-beta-depleted transplantation in children. Study-level results: When one year had passed after transplant, most T-cell counts and diversity came from newly produced T cells. Recipient T cells and thymic progenitors that survived gave rise to the high TCRbeta diversity observed at day 60 in some patients. Several hundred graft clones that had expanded were reportedly the source of alpha-beta T cells about two months after transplant.

V dropped 8 bases and J dropped 4 bases, with 26 bases sitting between them. The germline CDR1 and CDR2 sequences are MNHEY and SVGAGI. CDR3 size: 17 residues. The TCRbeta library was prepared with unique molecular identifiers. TCRdb independently ran MiXCR on the PCR reads; one entry per CDR3 protein. This sample yields hundreds of thousands of distinct CDR3 sequences, of which roughly 8.2% are seen a single time; around 10% belongs to the top ten. This specimen consisted of peripheral blood, obtained 360 days after TCRalphabeta/CD19-depleted stem cell transplant. V and J are TRBV6-5 and TRBJ1-1, with D maybe TRBD1 (5 bases). The sequence came from a female patient aged 2-15 years who had a stem cell transplant for Fanconi anemia, so the T cells may come from the graft donor. The CDR3 nucleotides are TGTGCCAGCGGGACTACCGCGGGGCCAACTTCAGGCACTGAAGCTTTCTTT. This sequence encodes CASGTTAGPTSGTEAFF.